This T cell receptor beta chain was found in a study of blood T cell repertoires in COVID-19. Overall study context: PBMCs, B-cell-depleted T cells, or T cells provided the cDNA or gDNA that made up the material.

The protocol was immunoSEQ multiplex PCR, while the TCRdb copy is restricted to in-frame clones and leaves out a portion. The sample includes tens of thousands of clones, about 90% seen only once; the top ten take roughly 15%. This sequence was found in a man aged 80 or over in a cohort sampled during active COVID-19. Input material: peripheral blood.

The DNA of the CDR3 is TGTGCCAGCAGCTTAGCTTCAGGTCCAAAACAGCCCCAGCATTTT. It specifies CASSLASGPKQPQHF. The chain has TRBV7-2 and TRBJ1-5, with D unresolved. V lost 0 bases and J 7 bases, leaving 13 bases between the germline ends. Germline V gene data show CDR1 as SGHTA and CDR2 as FQGNSA. The CDR3 is made up of 15 amino acids. Filled out from reference TRBV7-2 and TRBJ1-5, the complete variable domain reads GAGVSQSPSNKVTEKGKDVELRCDPISGHTALYWYRQSLGQGLEFLIYFQGNSAPDKSGLPSDRFSAERTGGSVSTLTIQRTQQEDSAVYLCASSLASGPKQPQHFGDGTRLSIL.